This T cell receptor beta chain was recovered during a study of cytotoxic CD8 clonotypes in ibrutinib-treated CLL. Some clones are missing from TCRdb's copy, which holds only in-frame ones; the method was immunoSEQ multiplex PCR. The sample yields around 27,000 clones, approximately 57% seen once. A remark on this clone: Its antigen is still unknown.

From germline, CDR1 is SGHRS and CDR2 YFSETQ. This CDR3 spans 14 amino acids. V was trimmed by 0 bases and J by 5 bases, leaving 12 bases between them. Study conclusions and caveats: Baseline levels were approached again at progression, after clonality had risen at ibrutinib response. Sampling times differed between sustained-remission and progressing patients. Clonality was higher at baseline than in age-matched healthy donors and tracked circulating CD8+ T-cell counts.

This receptor was obtained from a human donor with chronic lymphocytic leukemia. The chain recombines TRBV5-1 with TRBJ2-7; weak D call: TRBD2 (7 bases). The starting material was PBMCs, obtained before ibrutinib treatment. The CDR3 here is CASSLAGGLHEQYF. CDR3 DNA: TGCGCCAGCAGCTTGGCCGGGGGGCTCCACGAGCAGTACTTC.